Below are 26 T cell receptor beta chains sequenced from a single sample in a study of regulatory T cells in long-lasting Graves disease. Building the TCR beta libraries relied on iRepertoire HTBI primers, and CDR3 regions underwent Arm-PCR. TCRdb re-called the multiplex PCR reads with MiXCR, one entry per CDR3 protein. The sample carries under 500,000 distinct CDR3 sequences, less than 25% recorded once. Stated time point: persistent/refractory GD, antithyroid drugs over 5 years with positive TRAb. Isolated PBMC RNA provided the starting material for the TCR library. This sample comprised peripheral blood mononuclear cells (PBMCs), obtained when the disease was refractory, from a patient treated with antithyroid drugs. The source is a female donor with Graves disease.

This clonotype was observed many times. A junction end diverges from the germline sequence, so it may reflect a read error. J is TRBJ2-7 and V is TRBV5-1; D is undetermined. Germline assignment: CDR1 SGHRS and CDR2 YFSETQ. This CDR3 has 13 amino acids. The CDR3 nucleotides are TGTGCCAGCAGTTTGGGGTCCCCCTACGAGCAGTACTTC. It is translated as CASSLGSPYEQYF.

This chain links TRBV6-2 or TRBV6-3 with TRBJ2-1; 8 bases are shared with TRBD2. With V trimmed by 9 bases and J by 4 bases, 11 bases remained unmatched. The CDR3 covers 15 residues. CDR1 and CDR2 from the germline V gene are MNHEY and SVGEGT. The CDR3 protein is CASPGREGLYNEQFF. The CDR3, as DNA: TGTGCCAGTCCTGGCCGGGAGGGCCTTTACAATGAGCAGTTCTTC.

The chain recombines TRBV9 with TRBJ2-1; TRBD2 agrees at 10 bases. This CDR3 spans 16 amino acids. In germline, CDR1 is SGDLS, CDR2 YYNGEE. Unmatched junction bases numbered 7, after V lost 0 bases and J lost 7 bases. The CDR3, as DNA: TGTGCCAGCAGCGTAGGCAGGGCTAGCGGGAGTAATGAGCAGTTCTTC. Translating it yields CASSVGRASGSNEQFF.

The rearrangement joins TRBV5-1 to TRBJ1-1; D unclear. Germline V gene sequence: CDR1 SGHRS, CDR2 YFSETQ. Trimming took 4 bases from V and 0 from J, leaving 10 bases between them. The CDR3 extends over 14 amino acids. The CDR3 is CASSRTTLNTEAFF. DNA for the CDR3: TGCGCCAGCAGCCGAACGACACTGAACACTGAAGCTTTCTTT.

The chain is built from TRBV6-5 and TRBJ1-5; D uncertain. The CDR3 has 14 amino acids. Trimming removed 0 bases from V and 4 bases from J, with 7 bases in between. The V gene's germline CDR1 is MNHEY and CDR2 SVGAGI. The CDR3 loop is CASSYSRQNQPQHF. The DNA of the CDR3 is TGTGCCAGCAGTTACTCGAGGCAGAATCAGCCCCAGCATTTT.

This clonotype occurred many times. The chain joins TRBV7-9 to TRBJ1-2; D possibly corresponds to TRBD1 (5 bases). CDR3 length: 13 residues. The V and J ends lost 3 bases and 5 bases respectively, with 10 bases between them. Germline V gene lookup returns CDR1 SEHNR and CDR2 FQNEAQ (reference sequence). The CDR3 nucleotides read TGTGCCAGCAGCTTTTTGTCAGGGTATGGCTACACCTTC. It specifies CASSFLSGYGYTF.

At least ten counts were recorded for this clonotype. The CDR3 here is CSVLSSHSYEQYF. Here the CDR3 DNA reads TGCAGCGTACTCAGCTCCCACTCCTACGAGCAGTACTTC. The chain uses TRBV29-1 and TRBJ2-7; D uncertain. Per the germline V gene, CDR1 is SQVTM and CDR2 is ANQGSEA. The CDR3 is made up of 13 amino acids. V lost 6 bases and J 0 bases, leaving 12 bases between the germline ends.

A remark on this clonotype: A much larger clone differs from this one at a single base, so this may be a read error. The CDR3 protein is CASSELFTGELFF. The CDR3 coding sequence is TGTGCCAGCAGTGAGTTGTTCACCGGGGAGCTGTTTTTT. The chain couples TRBV6-2 or TRBV6-3 to TRBJ2-2; no clear D gene. Deletions cut 5 bases from V and 4 bases from J, with 8 bases between. This CDR3 has 13 residues. Germline assignment: CDR1 MNHEY and CDR2 SVGEGT.

This clonotype has just a few counts. The V and J genes are TRBV4-1 and TRBJ1-2, with D tentatively TRBD1 (5 bases). Germline lookup yields CDR1 MGHRA and CDR2 YSYEKL. The CDR3 is made up of 15 amino acids. Trimming cost V 0 bases and J 3 bases, with 11 bases left between them. CDR3 DNA: TGCGCCAGCAGCCAAGATGAGCTGGGGCACTATGGCTACACCTTC. Amino acid sequence: CASSQDELGHYGYTF.

Remarks on this clonotype: A read error may explain this, as a much larger clone is one base away. The chain has TRBV20-1 and TRBJ2-5; 10 positions agree with TRBD2. The germline gives CDR1 DFQATT, CDR2 SNEGSKA (reference sequence). Trimming at V came to 5 bases and at J to 1 base, leaving 4 bases not matched to a gene. This CDR3 has 14 amino acids. The CDR3 region is CSAALAGGQETQYF. The CDR3 DNA reads TGCAGTGCTGCGTTAGCGGGAGGCCAAGAGACCCAGTACTTC.

The rearrangement joins TRBV5-6 to TRBJ1-2; D is undetermined. Trimming took 5 bases from V and 8 from J, leaving 19 bases between them. From germline, CDR1 is SGHDT and CDR2 YYEEEE. The CDR3 is 14 residues long. Here the CDR3 DNA reads TGTGCCAGCAGGAAAACGACGGTTGGGCGGGGCTACACCTTC. Translation: CASRKTTVGRGYTF.

This clonotype came up many times. V gene TRBV16 combines with J gene TRBJ2-5; 9 bases agree with TRBD2. The germline V gene has CDR1 KGHSY and CDR2 FQNENV. J was trimmed by 2 bases and V by 3 bases; bases with no gene match: 4. The length of the CDR3 is 15 residues. The DNA of the CDR3 is TGTGCCAGCAGCCACAGCGGGAGGCCACAAGAGACCCAGTACTTC. Protein product: CASSHSGRPQETQYF.

The rearrangement joins TRBV20-1 to TRBJ1-1; 7 nucleotides match TRBD1. Germline assignment: CDR1 DFQATT and CDR2 SNEGSKA (reference sequence). V lost 0 bases, J lost 1 base, and 20 bases stayed unmatched. This CDR3 region has 20 residues. This CDR3 reads CSARDLIPRTGAVGNTEAFF. Here the CDR3 DNA reads TGCAGTGCTAGAGATTTGATACCCCGGACAGGAGCAGTAGGGAACACTGAAGCTTTCTTT.

V and J are TRBV5-1 and TRBJ2-1; unclear D gene. In germline, CDR1 is SGHRS, CDR2 YFSETQ. V lost 5 bases, J lost 4 bases, and 16 bases lay in between. The CDR3 covers 15 residues. The CDR3 loop reads CASSHYTGSYNEQFF. The CDR3 nucleotides are TGCGCCAGCAGTCATTATACCGGTTCTTACAATGAGCAGTTCTTC.

This clonotype was observed a few times. CDR3: CASSSSTGRSYEQYF. The CDR3 DNA is TGTGCCAGCAGTTCCTCGACAGGCCGCTCCTACGAGCAGTACTTC. The J gene is TRBJ2-7, the V gene TRBV27, with D maybe TRBD1 (6 bases). V was cut by 4 bases and J by 0 bases, with 13 bases left in between. Germline V CDR1 and CDR2: MNHEY, SMNVEV (reference sequence). The CDR3 consists of 15 residues.

The chain is built from TRBV5-1 and TRBJ1-1; tentatively, D is TRBD1 (5 bases). Germline values: CDR1 SGHRS, CDR2 YFSETQ. V lost 0 bases and J lost 0, with 15 bases in between. The CDR3 covers 17 residues. In DNA, the CDR3 is TGCGCCAGCAGCTTGGCTCTCGGGGCCGGGATGAACACTGAAGCTTTCTTT. Amino acids: CASSLALGAGMNTEAFF.

This clonotype was seen ten or more times. The genes are TRBV7-9 and TRBJ1-2, with a possible D match to TRBD1 (5 bases). Per the germline V gene, CDR1 is SEHNR and CDR2 is FQNEAQ (reference sequence). V lost 5 bases, J lost 1 base, and 14 bases lay in between. This CDR3 has 15 residues. The CDR3 reads CASSPEETVNYGYTF. Here the CDR3 DNA reads TGTGCCAGCAGCCCGGAAGAGACAGTTAACTATGGCTACACCTTC. Full variable domain (outside the CDR3, taken from reference TRBV7-9 and TRBJ1-2): DTGVSQNPRHKITKRGQNVTFRCDPISEHNRLYWYRQTLGQGPEFLTYFQNEAQLEKSRLLSDRFSAERPKGSFSTLEIQRTEQGDSAMYLCASSPEETVNYGYTFGSGTRLTVV.

The chain uses TRBV4-3 and TRBJ2-2, with 10 bases matching TRBD2. This CDR3 has 16 amino acids. V dropped 0 bases and J dropped 5; count of bases not matched to a gene: 3. Germline V gene data show CDR1 as LGHNA and CDR2 as YSLEER. The CDR3 DNA is TGCGCCAGCAGCCAAGATACTAGCGGGAATACCGGGGAGCTGTTTTTT. This gives the protein CASSQDTSGNTGELFF.

The chain employs TRBV5-1 and TRBJ2-2; D unresolved. Trimming took 0 bases from V and 1 from J, leaving 10 bases between them. The CDR3 extends over 16 amino acids. CDR1 SGHRS and CDR2 YFSETQ come from the germline V gene. CDR3 in DNA: TGCGCCAGCAGCTTGGGTTCGGCGCTGAACACCGGGGAGCTGTTTTTT. Translating it yields CASSLGSALNTGELFF. Full variable domain (remainder filled in from reference TRBV5-1 and TRBJ2-2): KAGVTQTPRYLIKTRGQQVTLSCSPISGHRSVSWYQQTPGQGLQFLFEYFSETQRNKGNFPGRFSGRQFSNSRSEMNVSTLELGDSALYLCASSLGSALNTGELFFGEGSRLTVL.

This chain connects TRBV30 to TRBJ1-1; D not certain. The CDR3 is made up of 12 amino acids. Germline V gives CDR1 GTSNPN, CDR2 SVGIG (reference sequence). The V end lost 8 bases, the J end lost 0 bases, and 10 bases lay between the germline ends. CDR3 in DNA: TGTGCCGGGGTAGGACTGAACACTGAAGCTTTCTTT. Its translation is CAGVGLNTEAFF.

In its sample, this clonotype was seen a few times. The chain links TRBV27 to TRBJ1-2; the D gene is possibly TRBD1 (5 bases). Trimming removed 7 bases at V and 8 bases at J, with 14 bases between. The CDR3 has 12 residues. Per germline, CDR1 MNHEY and CDR2 SMNVEV (reference sequence). The DNA of the CDR3 is TGTGCCAGCAAAACCGGGGGGAAAGGCTACACCTTC. Encoded protein: CASKTGGKGYTF.

This clonotype was seen more than once but under ten times. V usage is TRBV29-1 and J usage is TRBJ1-3, with a weak D call TRBD1 (6 bases). CDR1 is SQVTM and CDR2 is ANQGSEA in the germline V gene. CDR3 size: 16 residues. Trimming shortened V by 4 bases and J by 4 bases, and 20 bases separated the two germline ends. The CDR3 loop is CSVGLRDTAIGNTIYF. In DNA, the CDR3 is TGCAGCGTTGGTCTCCGGGACACTGCTATCGGAAACACCATATATTTT.

The CDR3 protein is CASSISTDTQYF. For the CDR3, the DNA is TGTGCCAGCAGTATAAGCACAGATACGCAGTATTTT. J is TRBJ2-3 and V is TRBV6-1; D not certain. V lost 5 bases to trimming and J lost 0 bases, with 3 bases between them. Germline values: CDR1 MNHNS, CDR2 SASEGT. The CDR3 spans 12 residues.

This clonotype was observed many times. The chain uses TRBV27 and TRBJ1-2, with 7 bases lining up with TRBD1. The CDR3 length is 13 residues. CDR1 is MNHEY, CDR2 SMNVEV, per germline (reference sequence). The V segment lost 1 base and the J segment 8 bases; nucleotides outside the gene matches: 4. The CDR3 region is CASSLYRGHGYTF. The CDR3 DNA sequence: TGTGCCAGCAGTTTATATAGGGGGCACGGCTACACCTTC.

This clonotype was recorded at least ten times. The chain has TRBV12-3 or TRBV12-4 and TRBJ1-5; D possibly corresponds to TRBD1 (6 bases). CDR3 length: 15 amino acids. V lost 5 bases and J lost 1, with 12 bases in between. The CDR3 DNA follows: TGTGCCAGCAGTCCGGGACAATTGAGCAATCAGCCCCAGCATTTT. It codes for CASSPGQLSNQPQHF.

On this clonotype: One base away lies a much larger clone, so this may be a sequencing read error. The V gene is TRBV6-2 or TRBV6-3, the J gene TRBJ1-6, with D possibly matching TRBD1 (5 bases). This CDR3 region has 11 residues. Trimming stripped 6 bases from V and 9 bases from J, with 6 bases between. The germline V gene encodes CDR1 MNHEY and CDR2 SVGEGT. In nucleotides, the CDR3 is TGTGCCAGCAGGGGGGGTTCACCCCTCCACTTT. Protein product: CASRGGSPLHF.